The 29 T cell receptor beta chains presented below share a single source sample, sequenced in a study of blood T cell repertoires in COVID-19. Produced via immunoSEQ multiplex PCR; TCRdb's table is partial and in-frame only. The sample carries 250,000 or so clones, approximately 85% recorded once. The sequencing input was PBMCs or T cells enriched from blood (not recorded which). These receptors originate from a woman in her forties or fifties who had been exposed to COVID-19.

The V call is TRBV5-4, the J call TRBJ1-2; possibly TRBD1 for D (6 bases). This CDR3 is 13 amino acids long. Germline CDR1 SGHNT, CDR2 YYREEE (reference sequence). V shed 0 bases and J shed 7 bases, with 10 bases lying between them. The CDR3 reads CASSLGAGVGYTF. In DNA, the CDR3 is TGTGCCAGCAGCTTGGGTGCAGGGGTTGGCTACACCTTC.

V usage is TRBV29-1 and J usage is TRBJ1-2; TRBD1 aligns across 8 bases. The CDR3 sequence is 15 residues long. V lost 6 bases and J lost 2; bases outside the gene matches: 11. Germline V gene data show CDR1 as SQVTM and CDR2 as ANQGSEA. CDR3 bases: TGCAGCGTCCGGGACAGGTCTCTACTCAACTATGGCTACACCTTC. The encoded protein is CSVRDRSLLNYGYTF.

The CDR3 coding sequence is TGTGCCAGCAGTTTACTTGCTTCCTCGAGGGGGAACACCATATATTTT. Translating gives CASSLLASSRGNTIYF. V and J are TRBV28 and TRBJ1-3, with D possibly being TRBD1 (6 bases). This CDR3 spans 16 amino acids. Trimming stripped 2 bases from V and 7 bases from J, with 18 bases between. The V gene's germline CDR1 is MDHEN and CDR2 SYDVKM.

The rearrangement joins TRBV2 to TRBJ2-1, with TRBD2 matching 11 bases. The V and J ends lost 3 bases and 0 bases, in that order; junction bases with no gene match: 22. Per the germline V gene, CDR1 is SNHLY and CDR2 is FYNNEI. This CDR3 contains 23 residues. The CDR3 loop is CASSEQGLRPGLAVLSSYNEQFF. CDR3 nucleotides: TGTGCCAGCAGTGAGCAGGGCCTTAGACCGGGACTAGCGGTTCTTAGCTCCTACAATGAGCAGTTCTTC. The variable domain in full, completed from reference TRBV2 and TRBJ2-1, reads EPEVTQTPSHQVTQMGQEVILRCVPISNHLYFYWYRQILGQKVEFLVSFYNNEISEKSEIFDDQFSVERPDGSNFTLKIRSTKLEDSAMYFCASSEQGLRPGLAVLSSYNEQFFGPGTRLTVL.

This chain connects TRBV2 to TRBJ1-2; 12 positions match TRBD1. The V and J ends lost 8 bases and 8 bases, in that order; junction bases with no gene match: 9. Germline V gene sequence: CDR1 SNHLY, CDR2 FYNNEI. This CDR3 spans 14 amino acids. For the CDR3, the DNA is TGTGCCAGCTCTCCGGGACAGGGGGCGGTCGGCTACACCTTC. Its protein product is CASSPGQGAVGYTF.

The chain carries TRBV24-1 and TRBJ1-4; D gene unclear. Per the germline V gene, CDR1 is KGHDR and CDR2 is SFDVKD. Trimming left V 3 bases short and J 4 bases short, with 11 bases between. The CDR3 contains 15 residues. The CDR3: CATSDAGIGNEKLFF. The CDR3 DNA follows: TGTGCCACCAGTGATGCCGGGATCGGTAATGAAAAACTGTTTTTT.

There are a few counts of this clone. The genes are TRBV7-2 and TRBJ1-5; no clear D gene. This CDR3 is 15 amino acids long. Trimming took off 1 base at V and 5 bases at J, with 12 bases between the two ends. Looked up from germline, CDR1 is SGHTA and CDR2 is FQGNSA. The CDR3 is CASSLEPRGYQPQHF. The DNA for the CDR3 is TGTGCCAGCAGCTTAGAACCCCGCGGGTATCAGCCCCAGCATTTT.

CDR3 region: CASSSTGTNEKLFF. CDR3 coding DNA: TGTGCCAGCAGTTCGACGGGGACTAATGAAAAACTGTTTTTT. The chain employs TRBV2 and TRBJ1-4; no firm D call. Germline V lookup: CDR1 SNHLY, CDR2 FYNNEI. This CDR3 is built from 14 residues. V was clipped by 5 bases and J by 2 bases, with 9 bases between them.

The table lists this clone with a count of one. The rearrangement links TRBV11-2 to TRBJ1-6; 11 bases map to TRBD1. The CDR3 sequence is 15 residues long. The germline V gene encodes CDR1 SGHAT and CDR2 FQNNGV. V trimming: 4 bases; J trimming: 10 bases; junction bases outside the gene matches: 6. The CDR3 nucleotides are TGTGCCAGCAGCTCTCCGGGGACAGGGGGATCACCCCTCCACTTT. Amino acid sequence: CASSSPGTGGSPLHF.

The table lists this clone with a count of one. V usage is TRBV7-9 and J usage is TRBJ1-5; D perhaps matches TRBD1 (5 bases). Germline CDR1 and CDR2: SEHNR and FQNEAQ (reference sequence). CDR3 length: 15 amino acids. V shed 5 bases and J shed 2 bases, with 13 bases lying between them. CDR3 in amino acids: CASSPGGEGNQPQHF. CDR3 sequence (DNA): TGTGCCAGCAGCCCGGGAGGGGAGGGCAATCAGCCCCAGCATTTT.

The chain has TRBV3-1 (or the pseudogene TRBV3-2) and TRBJ1-2, with 10 nucleotides matching TRBD1. CDR3 size: 14 residues. The V gene end was trimmed by 4 bases and the J gene end by 8 bases; junction bases not matched to a gene: 7. CDR1 LGHDT and CDR2 YNNKEL come from the germline V gene (reference sequence). CDR3 in amino acids: CASSRTTGGTGYTF. The DNA for the CDR3 is TGTGCCAGCAGCCGTACGACAGGGGGCACGGGCTACACCTTC.

This clone was seen a few times. V is TRBV11-3 and J is TRBJ2-5; no clear D gene. The CDR3 loop spans 13 amino acids. V lost 1 base, J lost 1 base, and 4 bases lay in between. Looked up from germline, CDR1 is SGHNT and CDR2 is YENEEA. CDR3 in amino acids: CASSLGSQETQYF. CDR3 in DNA: TGTGCCAGCAGCTTAGGCAGCCAAGAGACCCAGTACTTC.

J is TRBJ1-5 and V is TRBV6-1; possible D gene TRBD1, 6 bases. Germline V gene data show CDR1 as MNHNS and CDR2 as SASEGT. CDR3 size: 15 residues. Trimming removed 3 bases at V and 2 bases at J, with 11 bases between. Here the CDR3 DNA reads TGTGCCAGCAGTGATGTAGGGGGAGGCAATCAGCCCCAGCATTTT. It specifies CASSDVGGGNQPQHF.

The J gene is TRBJ1-2, the V gene TRBV4-2; possibly TRBD1 for D (5 bases). Trimming removed 5 bases from V and 7 bases from J, with 20 bases in between. The CDR3 has 15 residues. Germline values: CDR1 LGHNA, CDR2 YNFKEQ. The CDR3 protein is CASSYTTGGEAGYTF. Written as DNA, the CDR3 is TGTGCCAGCAGCTATACTACCGGGGGAGAGGCTGGCTACACCTTC.

This chain links TRBV6-5 with TRBJ2-3, with D tentatively TRBD2 (7 bases). The CDR3 has 13 residues. Germline values: CDR1 MNHEY, CDR2 SVGAGI. The ends were cut back, 8 bases at V and 2 bases at J, with 11 bases in the middle. The CDR3 nucleotides are TGTGCCAGCGGGGGGGCGCCCACAGATACGCAGTATTTT. Protein sequence: CASGGAPTDTQYF.

This clone was detected a few times. This sequence joins TRBV3-1 (or the pseudogene TRBV3-2) and TRBJ1-1, with 7 bases matching TRBD1. The CDR3 spans 16 residues. In germline, CDR1 is LGHDT, CDR2 YNNKEL (reference sequence). V was clipped by 3 bases and J by 3 bases; unmatched bases: 10. CDR3 in amino acids: CASSHGRGRFDTEAFF. The CDR3 DNA sequence: TGTGCCAGCAGCCACGGCAGGGGGAGGTTTGACACTGAAGCTTTCTTT.

The genes are TRBV2 and TRBJ1-6; D gene uncertain. The germline V gene has CDR1 SNHLY and CDR2 FYNNEI. CDR3 size: 15 residues. The V and J ends lost 5 bases and 7 bases respectively, with 15 bases between them. The CDR3 reads CASSSQRTDNSPLHF. CDR3 coding DNA: TGTGCCAGCAGTAGTCAGAGGACTGACAATTCACCCCTCCACTTT. Variable domain in full (rest from reference TRBV2 and TRBJ1-6): EPEVTQTPSHQVTQMGQEVILRCVPISNHLYFYWYRQILGQKVEFLVSFYNNEISEKSEIFDDQFSVERPDGSNFTLKIRSTKLEDSAMYFCASSSQRTDNSPLHFGNGTRLTVT.

Turning to this clone: At the DNA level, this CDR3 is encoded by other sequences in the same sample as well. V and J are TRBV9 and TRBJ1-2; 8 nucleotides align to TRBD1. V was clipped by 2 bases and J by 3 bases; unmatched bases: 3. CDR1 SGDLS and CDR2 YYNGEE come from the germline V gene. There are 14 residues in the CDR3. The CDR3 loop reads CASSVGQGDYGYTF. Here the CDR3 DNA reads TGTGCCAGCAGCGTTGGACAGGGTGACTATGGCTACACCTTC.

The V call is TRBV6-5, the J call TRBJ1-4; weak D call: TRBD1 (5 bases). The ends were cut back, 8 bases at V and 15 bases at J, with 13 bases in the middle. The CDR3 sequence is 10 residues long. The germline V gene encodes CDR1 MNHEY and CDR2 SVGAGI. The CDR3 is CASGQGGVFF. The DNA for the CDR3 is TGTGCCAGCGGGCAGGGAGGAGTGTTTTTT.

V gene TRBV7-6 combines with J gene TRBJ2-3, with TRBD1 as a possible D gene (5 bases). V was pared by 1 base and J by 0 bases, with 14 bases between. The CDR3 is 17 amino acids. Per the germline V gene, CDR1 is SGHVS and CDR2 is FNYEAQ. CDR3 residues: CASSLVGRGASTDTQYF. The CDR3 nucleotides read TGTGCCAGCAGCTTAGTTGGTAGGGGCGCGAGCACAGATACGCAGTATTTT.

The rearrangement uses TRBV2 and TRBJ1-4, with 7 bases lining up with TRBD1. The CDR3 loop spans 14 amino acids. With V trimmed by 6 bases and J by 4 bases, 5 bases remained unmatched. The germline V gene encodes CDR1 SNHLY and CDR2 FYNNEI. As DNA, the CDR3 is TGTGCCAGCAGCGGGGACAGCCTTAATGAAAAACTGTTTTTT. Its protein is CASSGDSLNEKLFF.

V gene TRBV19 combines with J gene TRBJ1-2; TRBD1 aligns across 10 bases. Germline trimming cut 5 bases from V and 6 bases from J; bases unmatched to any gene: 6. The germline V gene has CDR1 LNHDA and CDR2 SQIVND (reference sequence). The CDR3 is 14 residues long. The CDR3: CASSPTGGIHGYTF. The CDR3 DNA follows: TGTGCCAGTAGTCCGACAGGGGGCATCCATGGCTACACCTTC.

The chain joins TRBV30 to TRBJ2-1; TRBD2 matches at 8 bases. Trimming took 4 bases from V and 8 from J; bases not matched to a gene: 10. The CDR3 is made up of 14 amino acids. Germline V gene data show CDR1 as GTSNPN and CDR2 as SVGIG (reference sequence). The CDR3 DNA reads TGTGCCTGGAATGGGGGGACTAGTACGTATGAGCAGTTCTTC. Its translation: CAWNGGTSTYEQFF.

This chain uses TRBV19 with TRBJ1-5; maybe TRBD1 (5 bases). Between the trimmed V and J ends, which lost 3 bases and 7 bases, there was a span of 16 bases. Germline V CDR1 and CDR2: LNHDA, SQIVND (reference sequence). CDR3 length: 15 residues. Written as DNA, the CDR3 is TGTGCCAGTAGTATCGGCCAGGGAGGCGGCCAGCCCCAGCATTTT. Its translation is CASSIGQGGGQPQHF.

This chain connects TRBV5-5 to TRBJ1-1; D gene unclear. The CDR3 loop spans 14 amino acids. V shed 3 bases and J shed 5 bases, with 14 bases lying between them. Germline CDR1 SGHKS, CDR2 YYEKEE (reference sequence). The CDR3 spells CASSSGVAGTEAFF. The CDR3 nucleotides are TGTGCCAGCAGCTCCGGAGTGGCTGGGACTGAAGCTTTCTTT.

The chain links TRBV21-1 to TRBJ1-4; the DNA was not compared with TRBD1, the D call given in the table. TRBV21-1 is noted as a pseudogene. The CDR3 has 16 residues. Here the CDR3 reads CASSKGGRQGGEKLFF. The CDR3 nucleotides are TGTGCCAGCAGCAAAGGGGGCAGACAGGGGGGTGAAAAACTGTTTTTT.

J is TRBJ2-7 and V is TRBV28; no clear D gene. CDR1 is MDHEN, CDR2 SYDVKM, per germline. CDR3 length: 11 residues. This CDR3 reads CVTNLNEEQYF. CDR3 nucleotide sequence: TGTGTCACGAACTTGAACGAGGAGCAGTACTTC. Using reference TRBV28 and TRBJ2-7 for the parts outside the CDR3, the full variable domain is DVKVTQSSRYLVKRTGEKVFLECVQDMDHENMFWYRQDPGLGLRLIYFSYDVKMKEKGDIPEGYSVSREKKERFSLILESASTNQTSMYLCVTNLNEEQYFGPGTRLTVT.

The chain recombines TRBV6-5 with TRBJ1-6, with 7 bases aligning to TRBD1. The CDR3 is 13 residues long. Germline V gives CDR1 MNHEY, CDR2 SVGAGI. Trimming removed 8 bases from V and 7 bases from J; junction bases left unmatched: 5. CDR3 nucleotide sequence: TGTGCCAGCCTACAGGGGAGGAATTCACCCCTCCACTTT. Its translation is CASLQGRNSPLHF.

The V gene is TRBV12-3 or TRBV12-4, the J gene TRBJ1-1; no reliable D call. Trimming removed 6 bases from V and 2 bases from J, with 10 bases in between. The length of the CDR3 is 13 residues. The CDR3 coding sequence is TGTGCCAGCAGGCTTAGATTAAACACTGAAGCTTTCTTT. It translates to CASRLRLNTEAFF.